This TCR beta chain derives from a study of T cells in Graves' hyperthyroidism and ophthalmopathy. CDR1 and CDR2 from the germline V gene are DFQATT and SNEGSKA (reference sequence). V shed 0 bases and J shed 14 bases, with 20 bases lying between them. This CDR3 comprises 14 residues. Study-level points and caveats: Also found in blood were most expanded thyroid clonotypes above 0.001.

The source material, RNA transcripts, was used to amplify TCR beta CDR3 regions. The HTBI primer set served for first-round RT-PCR of the TCR CDR3. A single record per CDR3 protein comes from TCRdb applying MiXCR to the multiplex PCR reads. The table has about 96,000 distinct CDR3 sequences, under 65% seen once. Comments on this clonotype: Its antigen is unidentified.

The study enrolled patients aged 18 to 65 with newly diagnosed hyperthyroidism of under 2 months' duration. This sequence originates from a woman in her thirties or forties with Graves' hyperthyroidism. The sample comprised blood. J is TRBJ1-5 and V is TRBV20-1; the D is unclear. This chain's CDR3 is CSARDQAGGRHEHF. The DNA for the CDR3 is TGCAGTGCTAGAGATCAGGCGGGAGGTAGGCACGAGCATTTT.